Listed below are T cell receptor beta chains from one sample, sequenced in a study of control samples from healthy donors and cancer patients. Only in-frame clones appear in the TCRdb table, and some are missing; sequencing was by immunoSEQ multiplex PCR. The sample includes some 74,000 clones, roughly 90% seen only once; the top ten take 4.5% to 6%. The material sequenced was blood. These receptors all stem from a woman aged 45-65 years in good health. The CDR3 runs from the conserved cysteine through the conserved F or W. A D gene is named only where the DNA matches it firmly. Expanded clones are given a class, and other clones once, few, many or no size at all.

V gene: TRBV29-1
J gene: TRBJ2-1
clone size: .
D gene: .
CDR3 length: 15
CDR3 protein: CSVNSQGIGYNEQFF
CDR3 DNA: TGCAGCGTTAACTCCCAGGGGATAGGCTACAATGAGCAGTTCTTC

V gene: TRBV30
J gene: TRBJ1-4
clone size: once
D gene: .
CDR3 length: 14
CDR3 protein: CAWTKSALNEKLFF
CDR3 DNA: TGTGCCTGGACTAAATCGGCCCTTAATGAAAAACTGTTTTTT

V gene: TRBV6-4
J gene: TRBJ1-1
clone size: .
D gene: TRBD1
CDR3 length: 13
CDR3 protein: CASSRQGNTEAFF
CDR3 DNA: TGTGCCAGCAGTAGACAGGGAAACACTGAAGCTTTCTTT

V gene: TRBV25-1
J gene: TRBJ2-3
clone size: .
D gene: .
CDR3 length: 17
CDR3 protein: CASSVIGGGTSTDTQYF
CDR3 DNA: TGTGCCAGCAGTGTCATCGGGGGAGGAACTAGCACAGATACGCAGTATTTT

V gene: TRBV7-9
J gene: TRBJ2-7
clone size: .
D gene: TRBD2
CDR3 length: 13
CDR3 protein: CASSLGLAGEQYF
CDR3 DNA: TGTGCCAGCAGCTTAGGGCTAGCGGGGGAGCAGTACTTC

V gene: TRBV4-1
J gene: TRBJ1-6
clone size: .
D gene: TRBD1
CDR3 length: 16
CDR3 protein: CASSSNSGQYNSPLHF
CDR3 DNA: TGCGCCAGCAGCTCCAACTCGGGACAGTATAATTCACCCCTCCACTTT

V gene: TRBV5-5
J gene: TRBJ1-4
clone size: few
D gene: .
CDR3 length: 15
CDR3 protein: CASSLITRGDEKLFF
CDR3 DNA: TGTGCCAGCAGCTTGATTACGAGAGGGGATGAAAAACTGTTTTTT

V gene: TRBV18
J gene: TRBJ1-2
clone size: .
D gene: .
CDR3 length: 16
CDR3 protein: CASSPSPLQGGYGYTF
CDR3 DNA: TGTGCCAGCTCCCCCAGCCCCCTCCAGGGAGGCTATGGCTACACCTTC

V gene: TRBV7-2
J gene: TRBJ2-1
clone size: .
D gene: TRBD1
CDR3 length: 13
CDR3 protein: CASLDRGRDEQFF
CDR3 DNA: TGTGCCAGTCTGGACAGGGGGCGGGATGAGCAGTTCTTC

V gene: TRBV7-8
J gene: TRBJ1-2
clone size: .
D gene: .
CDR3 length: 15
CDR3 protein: CASSPWEGRTGGYTF
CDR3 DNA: TGTGCCAGCAGCCCATGGGAGGGACGAACTGGTGGCTACACCTTC

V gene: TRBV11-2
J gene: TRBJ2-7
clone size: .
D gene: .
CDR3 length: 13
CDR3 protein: CASSLGGSYEQYF
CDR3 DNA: TGTGCCAGCAGCTTAGGAGGATCCTACGAGCAGTACTTC

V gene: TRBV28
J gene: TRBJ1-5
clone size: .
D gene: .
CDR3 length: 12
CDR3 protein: CASMESNQPQHF
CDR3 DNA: TGTGCCAGCATGGAGAGCAATCAGCCCCAGCATTTT

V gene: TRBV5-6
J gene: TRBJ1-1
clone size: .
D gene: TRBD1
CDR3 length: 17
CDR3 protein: CASSLLGGQGHYTEAFF
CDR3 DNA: TGTGCCAGCAGCTTGTTAGGGGGACAGGGGCACTACACTGAAGCTTTCTTT

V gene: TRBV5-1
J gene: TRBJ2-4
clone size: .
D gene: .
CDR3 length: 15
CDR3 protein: CASSLGGGAKNIQYF
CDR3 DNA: TGCGCCAGCAGCTTGGGAGGGGGAGCCAAAAACATTCAGTACTTC

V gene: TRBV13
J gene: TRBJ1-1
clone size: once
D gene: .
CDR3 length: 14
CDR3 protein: CASSLGGANTEAFF
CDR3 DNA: TGTGCCAGCAGCTTGGGGGGCGCGAACACTGAAGCTTTCTTT

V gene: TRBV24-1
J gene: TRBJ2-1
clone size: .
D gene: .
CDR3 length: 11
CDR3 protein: CATSADNEQFF
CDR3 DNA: TGTGCCACCAGTGCAGACAATGAGCAGTTCTTC

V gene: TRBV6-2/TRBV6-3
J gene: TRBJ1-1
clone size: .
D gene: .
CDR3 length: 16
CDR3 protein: CASSYRQVGLSFEAFF
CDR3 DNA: TGTGCCAGCAGTTACCGACAGGTGGGACTGTCCTTTGAAGCTTTCTTT

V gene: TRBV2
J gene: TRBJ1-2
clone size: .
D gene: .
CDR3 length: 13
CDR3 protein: CASIEVRGYGYTF
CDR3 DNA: TGTGCCAGCATTGAGGTCAGGGGCTATGGCTACACCTTC

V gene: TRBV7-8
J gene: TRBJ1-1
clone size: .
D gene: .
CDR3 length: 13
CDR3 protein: CASSWGGGAEAFF
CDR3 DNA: TGTGCCAGCAGCTGGGGAGGGGGGGCTGAAGCTTTCTTT

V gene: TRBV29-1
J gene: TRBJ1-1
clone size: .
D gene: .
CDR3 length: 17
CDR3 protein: CSVSGGYRLSMNTEAFF
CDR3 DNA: TGCAGCGTTTCCGGGGGCTACAGACTCTCAATGAACACTGAAGCTTTCTTT

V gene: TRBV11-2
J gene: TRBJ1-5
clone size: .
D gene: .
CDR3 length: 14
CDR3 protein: CASSPTRVNQPQHF
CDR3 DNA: TGTGCCAGCAGCCCAACTCGAGTCAATCAGCCCCAGCATTTT

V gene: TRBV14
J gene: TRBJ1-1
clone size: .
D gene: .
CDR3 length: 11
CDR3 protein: CASSRNTEAFF
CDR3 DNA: TGTGCCAGCAGCAGAAATACTGAAGCTTTCTTT

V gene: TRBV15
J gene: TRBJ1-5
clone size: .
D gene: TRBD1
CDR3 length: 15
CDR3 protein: CATSTGVGGNQPQHF
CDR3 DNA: TGTGCCACCAGTACAGGGGTAGGCGGCAATCAGCCCCAGCATTTT

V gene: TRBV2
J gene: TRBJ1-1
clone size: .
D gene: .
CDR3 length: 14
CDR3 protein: CASQGWGRNTEAFF
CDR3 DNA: TGTGCCAGCCAAGGGTGGGGGCGGAACACTGAAGCTTTCTTT

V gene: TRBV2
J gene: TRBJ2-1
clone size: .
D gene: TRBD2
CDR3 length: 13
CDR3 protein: CASERGALNEQFF
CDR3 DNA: TGTGCCAGCGAGCGGGGGGCACTCAATGAGCAGTTCTTC

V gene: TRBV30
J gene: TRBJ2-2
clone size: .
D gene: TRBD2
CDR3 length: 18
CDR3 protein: CAWSVNSGGAPNTGELFF
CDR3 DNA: TGTGCCTGGAGTGTTAATAGCGGGGGGGCCCCGAACACCGGGGAGCTGTTTTTT

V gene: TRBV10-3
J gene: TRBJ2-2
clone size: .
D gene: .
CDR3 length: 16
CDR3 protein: CAISVDRITNTGELFF
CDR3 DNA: TGTGCCATCAGTGTGGACAGAATCACGAACACCGGGGAGCTGTTTTTT

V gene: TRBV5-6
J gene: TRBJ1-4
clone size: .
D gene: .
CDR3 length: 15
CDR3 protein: CASSLARGAGEKLFF
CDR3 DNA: TGTGCCAGCAGCTTGGCTCGTGGGGCGGGTGAAAAACTGTTTTTT